Following are 14 T cell receptor beta chains from one sample sequenced in a study of CD8 T cells in ankylosing spondylitis. TCRdb called the 5' RACE reads again in MiXCR, with one record for every CDR3 protein. The data show under 250,000 distinct CDR3 sequences, with 30% to 35% seen just once and roughly 4% held by the top ten. The sample taken for sequencing was blood, either unsorted or a sorted T cell fraction (not recorded which). These TCRs come from a male donor with ankylosing spondylitis or in good health (not recorded which).

The chain joins TRBV4-1 to TRBJ2-1; D unclear. Trimming removed 6 bases from V and 6 bases from J, with 12 bases in between. The germline V gene encodes CDR1 MGHRA and CDR2 YSYEKL. This CDR3 is 13 amino acids long. The CDR3 bases are TGCGCCAGCAGACGAAGAGTTGGCAATGAGCAGTTCTTC. Protein sequence: CASRRRVGNEQFF.

This clonotype came up many times. The chain uses TRBV6-5 and TRBJ2-3; the D call may be TRBD1 or TRBD2 (5 bases each). CDR3 length: 13 residues. V dropped 3 bases and J dropped 6 bases, with 10 bases sitting between them. Germline CDR1 and CDR2: MNHEY and SVGAGI. The CDR3 coding sequence is TGTGCCAGCAGTTATGGGGGTTACGATACGCAGTATTTT. Translation: CASSYGGYDTQYF.

This clonotype has just a few counts. The chain is built from TRBV6-1 and TRBJ1-3, with D tentatively TRBD1 (6 bases). The CDR3 length is 13 residues. CDR1 and CDR2 from the germline V gene are MNHNS and SASEGT. V lost 9 bases, J lost 0 bases, and 9 bases lay in between. The CDR3 is CASWGPSGNTIYF. DNA for the CDR3: TGTGCCAGTTGGGGGCCCTCTGGAAACACCATATATTTT.

This clonotype was found a few times. J is TRBJ1-6 and V is TRBV12-3 or TRBV12-4; a weak D match, TRBD1 (6 bases). The CDR3 is 14 residues long. V was clipped by 7 bases and J by 7 bases, with 14 bases between them. CDR3 nucleotide sequence: TGTGCCAGCAACTTGCAGGGGTCGAATTCACCCCTCCACTTT. Residues: CASNLQGSNSPLHF.

In this sample, this clonotype turned up once. The gene calls are TRBV4-2 and TRBJ1-2; D gene uncertain. This CDR3 region has 13 residues. Trimming removed 0 bases from V and 5 bases from J, with 7 bases in between. CDR1 is LGHNA and CDR2 is YNFKEQ in the germline V gene. CDR3 sequence (DNA): TGTGCCAGCAGCCAAGACAGTGTTTATGGCTACACCTTC. It codes for CASSQDSVYGYTF.

This clonotype has a handful of counts. The chain carries TRBV28 and TRBJ1-5; D might be TRBD1 (5 bases). Germline V gene lookup returns CDR1 MDHEN and CDR2 SYDVKM. The CDR3 loop spans 16 amino acids. The ends were cut back, 6 bases at V and 2 bases at J, with 17 bases in the middle. The CDR3 protein is CASSPLWGGGNQPQHF. The CDR3 DNA reads TGTGCCAGCAGCCCCCTGTGGGGGGGAGGCAATCAGCCCCAGCATTTT.

This chain connects TRBV7-3 to TRBJ2-1, with 11 bases that match TRBD2. The CDR3 loop spans 16 amino acids. Germline CDR1 SGHTA, CDR2 FQGTGA. V lost 6 bases to trimming and J lost 9 bases; unmatched junction nucleotides: 13. CDR3 sequence: CASSSTIAGGLSEQFF. The DNA for the CDR3 is TGTGCCAGCAGTTCAACAATAGCGGGGGGGCTGTCTGAGCAGTTCTTC.

This clonotype was observed a few times. The V gene is TRBV20-1, the J gene TRBJ2-3; no clear D. The V end lost 6 bases, the J end lost 4 bases, and 8 bases lay between the germline ends. The CDR3 has 11 residues. Germline V gives CDR1 DFQATT, CDR2 SNEGSKA (reference sequence). CDR3 sequence (DNA): TGCAGTGCGAGAAGTGCAGATACGCAGTATTTT. Its protein is CSARSADTQYF.

This clonotype showed up just a few times. The V call is TRBV20-1, the J call TRBJ2-3, with 9 nucleotides matching TRBD2. The CDR3 consists of 15 residues. Trimming removed 0 bases from V and 6 bases from J; junction bases left unmatched: 7. Germline values: CDR1 DFQATT, CDR2 SNEGSKA (reference sequence). DNA for the CDR3: TGCAGTGCTAGAGATTTCCTAGCGGGGCCGGATACGCAGTATTTT. This codes for CSARDFLAGPDTQYF.

This clonotype appeared a few times. CDR3 DNA sequence: TGTGCCAGCAGCCCATCTGGCGGGGGACCTCTCTACGAGCAGTACTTC. Protein: CASSPSGGGPLYEQYF. The rearrangement links TRBV7-2 to TRBJ2-7; 7 nucleotides align to TRBD2. The CDR3 covers 16 residues. The germline V gene encodes CDR1 SGHTA and CDR2 FQGNSA. V was pared by 5 bases and J by 3 bases, with 13 bases of the junction left unmatched. The full variable domain, completed using reference TRBV7-2 and TRBJ2-7, is GAGVSQSPSNKVTEKGKDVELRCDPISGHTALYWYRQSLGQGLEFLIYFQGNSAPDKSGLPSDRFSAERTGGSVSTLTIQRTQQEDSAVYLCASSPSGGGPLYEQYFGPGTRLTVT.

V usage is TRBV6-1 and J usage is TRBJ2-5; D remains unclear. Trimming stripped 4 bases from V and 0 bases from J, with 9 bases between. CDR1 MNHNS and CDR2 SASEGT come from the germline V gene. The length of the CDR3 is 14 residues. CDR3 region: CASSAPGYQETQYF. In DNA, the CDR3 is TGTGCCAGCAGTGCTCCTGGATACCAAGAGACCCAGTACTTC.

The chain is built from TRBV20-1 and TRBJ1-5; D unclear. CDR1 is DFQATT, CDR2 SNEGSKA, per germline (reference sequence). Trimming left V 6 bases short and J 2 bases short, with 14 bases between. The CDR3 is 14 amino acids. The CDR3, as DNA: TGCAGTGCCTTCCGGGAGTCTGGCAATCAGCCCCAGCATTTT. Amino acid sequence: CSAFRESGNQPQHF.

This clonotype was seen more than once but under ten times. J is TRBJ2-3 and V is TRBV9, with D tentatively TRBD2 (6 bases). From germline, CDR1 is SGDLS and CDR2 YYNGEE. The CDR3 spans 17 residues. Deletions cut 3 bases from V and 2 bases from J, with 19 bases between. CDR3 protein: CASSAHLGGEITDTQYF. In DNA form, the CDR3 reads TGTGCCAGCAGCGCCCACCTCGGCGGGGAGATCACAGATACGCAGTATTTT.

The table lists this clonotype with a few counts. J is TRBJ1-6 and V is TRBV12-3 or TRBV12-4; 7 nucleotides align to TRBD1. The CDR3 loop spans 15 amino acids. V trimming: 2 bases; J trimming: 7 bases; junction bases outside the gene matches: 5. The CDR3 bases are TGTGCCAGCAGTTTACAGACAGGGATCAATTCACCCCTCCACTTT. Its protein product is CASSLQTGINSPLHF.